Listed here is a single T cell receptor beta chain. The record originates from a study of patients and donors after allogeneic stem cell transplantation. Germline lookup yields CDR1 MNHNY and CDR2 SVGAGI (reference sequence). Germline trimming cut 10 bases from V and 10 bases from J; bases unmatched to any gene: 0. CDR3 length: 10 residues. MiXCR, run by TCRdb on the RT-PCR reads, gives a single entry per CDR3 protein. The data show hundreds of thousands of distinct CDR3 sequences, roughly 17% seen once. The sample consisted of blood, either unsorted or a sorted T cell fraction (not recorded which). This TCR came from a human donor who was either an allogeneic HSCT recipient or a stem cell or donor lymphocyte infusion donor (not recorded which). It is not recorded whose cells these are; they may come from a transplant donor. This chain links TRBV6-6 with TRBJ2-1; TRBD2 aligns across 11 bases. CDR3 residues: CATSGGEQFF. The CDR3 DNA sequence: TGTGCCACTAGCGGGGGGGAGCAGTTCTTC.